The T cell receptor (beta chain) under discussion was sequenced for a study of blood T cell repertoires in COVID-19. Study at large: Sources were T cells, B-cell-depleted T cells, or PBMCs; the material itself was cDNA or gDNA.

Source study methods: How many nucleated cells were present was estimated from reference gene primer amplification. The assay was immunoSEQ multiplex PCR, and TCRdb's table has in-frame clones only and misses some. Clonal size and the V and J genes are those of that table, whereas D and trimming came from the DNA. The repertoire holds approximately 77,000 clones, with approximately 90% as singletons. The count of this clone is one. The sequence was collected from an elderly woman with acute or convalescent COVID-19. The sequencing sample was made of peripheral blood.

CDR3 protein: CASSPFRNEQFF. The CDR3 DNA follows: TGTGCCAGCAGCCCTTTCCGGAATGAGCAGTTCTTC. This sequence joins TRBV11-2 and TRBJ2-1; unclear D gene. The CDR3 loop spans 12 amino acids. V lost 5 bases to trimming and J lost 7 bases, with 9 bases between them. Germline CDR1 is SGHAT and CDR2 is FQNNGV.